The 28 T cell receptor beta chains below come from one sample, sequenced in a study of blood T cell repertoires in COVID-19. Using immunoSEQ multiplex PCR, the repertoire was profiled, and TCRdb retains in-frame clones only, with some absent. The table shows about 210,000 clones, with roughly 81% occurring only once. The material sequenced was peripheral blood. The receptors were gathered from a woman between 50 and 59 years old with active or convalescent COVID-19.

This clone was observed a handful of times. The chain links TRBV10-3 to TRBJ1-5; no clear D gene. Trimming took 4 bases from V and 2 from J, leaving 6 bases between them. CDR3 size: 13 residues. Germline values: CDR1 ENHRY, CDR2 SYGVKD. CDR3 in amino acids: CAISGSGNQPQHF. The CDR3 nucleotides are TGTGCCATCAGTGGTTCTGGCAATCAGCCCCAGCATTTT.

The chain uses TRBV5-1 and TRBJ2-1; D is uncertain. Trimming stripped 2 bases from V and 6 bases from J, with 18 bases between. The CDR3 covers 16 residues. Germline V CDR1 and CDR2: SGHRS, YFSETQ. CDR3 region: CASSLHLQVNRNEQFF. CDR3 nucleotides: TGCGCCAGCAGCTTACATCTGCAGGTGAATCGCAATGAGCAGTTCTTC.

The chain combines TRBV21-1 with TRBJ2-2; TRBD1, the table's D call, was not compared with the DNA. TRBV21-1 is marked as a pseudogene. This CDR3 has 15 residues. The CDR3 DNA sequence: TGTGCCAGCAGCAAACCAACAGCAAACACCGGGGAGCTGTTTTTT. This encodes CASSKPTANTGELFF.

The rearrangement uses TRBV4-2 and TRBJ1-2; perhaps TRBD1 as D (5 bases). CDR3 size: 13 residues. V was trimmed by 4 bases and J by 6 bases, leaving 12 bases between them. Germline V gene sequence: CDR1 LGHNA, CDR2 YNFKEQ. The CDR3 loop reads CASSLGLGDGYTF. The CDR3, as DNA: TGTGCCAGCAGCCTAGGATTAGGGGATGGCTACACCTTC.

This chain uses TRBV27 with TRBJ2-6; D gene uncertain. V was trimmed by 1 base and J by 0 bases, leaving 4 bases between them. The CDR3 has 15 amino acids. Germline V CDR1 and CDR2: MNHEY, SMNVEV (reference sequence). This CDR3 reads CASSLWASGANVLTF. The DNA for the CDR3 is TGTGCCAGCAGTTTATGGGCCTCTGGGGCCAACGTCCTGACTTTC.

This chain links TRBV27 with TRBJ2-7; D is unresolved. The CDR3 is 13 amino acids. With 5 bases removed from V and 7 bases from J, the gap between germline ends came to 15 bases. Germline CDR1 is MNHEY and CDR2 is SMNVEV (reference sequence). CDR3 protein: CASSPGSGREQYV. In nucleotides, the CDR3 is TGTGCCAGCAGTCCAGGATCTGGAAGAGAGCAGTACGTC.

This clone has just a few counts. The CDR3 bases are TGCAGCGTTGAGGGACAGAGAACCATGAACACTGAAGCTTTCTTT. This gives the protein CSVEGQRTMNTEAFF. This chain links TRBV29-1 with TRBJ1-1, with 7 bases matching TRBD1. Germline values: CDR1 SQVTM, CDR2 ANQGSEA. V was pared by 3 bases and J by 0 bases, with 7 bases of the junction left unmatched. The CDR3 extends over 15 amino acids. The full variable domain, rest sourced from reference TRBV29-1 and TRBJ1-1, is SAVISQKPSRDICQRGTSLTIQCQVDSQVTMMFWYRQQPGQSLTLIATANQGSEATYESGFVIDKFPISRPNLTFSTLTVSNMSPEDSSIYLCSVEGQRTMNTEAFFGQGTRLTVV.

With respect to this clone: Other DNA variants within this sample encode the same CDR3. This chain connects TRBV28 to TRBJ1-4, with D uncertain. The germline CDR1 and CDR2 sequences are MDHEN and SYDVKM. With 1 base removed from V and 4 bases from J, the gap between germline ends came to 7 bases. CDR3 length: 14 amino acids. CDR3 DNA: TGTGCCAGCAGTTTATCCGGTCTTAATGAAAAACTGTTTTTT. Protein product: CASSLSGLNEKLFF.

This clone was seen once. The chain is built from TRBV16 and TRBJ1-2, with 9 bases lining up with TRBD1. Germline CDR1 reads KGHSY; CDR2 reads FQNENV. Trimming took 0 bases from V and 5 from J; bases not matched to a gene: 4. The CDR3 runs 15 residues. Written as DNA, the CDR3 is TGTGCCAGCAGCCAATCGGGGGACAGGGCATATGGCTACACCTTC. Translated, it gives CASSQSGDRAYGYTF.

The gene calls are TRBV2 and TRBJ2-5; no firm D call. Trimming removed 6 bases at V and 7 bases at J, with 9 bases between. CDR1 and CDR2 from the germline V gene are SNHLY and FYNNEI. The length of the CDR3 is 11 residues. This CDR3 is CASRASGTQYF. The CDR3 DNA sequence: TGTGCCAGCAGGGCCAGTGGGACCCAGTACTTC.

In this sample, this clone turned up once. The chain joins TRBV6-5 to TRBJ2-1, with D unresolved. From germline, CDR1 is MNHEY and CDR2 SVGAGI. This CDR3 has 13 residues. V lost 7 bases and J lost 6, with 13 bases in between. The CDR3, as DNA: TGTGCCAGCACACAGTCAGTTATCAATGAGCAGTTCTTC. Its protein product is CASTQSVINEQFF.

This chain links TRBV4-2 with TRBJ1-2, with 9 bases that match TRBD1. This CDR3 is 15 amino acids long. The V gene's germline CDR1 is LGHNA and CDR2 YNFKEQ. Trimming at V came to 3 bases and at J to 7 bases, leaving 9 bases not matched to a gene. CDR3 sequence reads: CASSHRDRDAGGYTF. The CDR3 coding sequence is TGTGCCAGCAGCCATCGGGACAGGGACGCGGGTGGCTACACCTTC.

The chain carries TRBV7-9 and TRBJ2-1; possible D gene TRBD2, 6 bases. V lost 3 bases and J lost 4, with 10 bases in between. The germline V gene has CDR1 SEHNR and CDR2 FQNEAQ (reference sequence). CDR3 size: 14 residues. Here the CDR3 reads CASSFSGRYNEQFF. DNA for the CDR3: TGTGCCAGCAGCTTTAGCGGACGTTACAATGAGCAGTTCTTC.

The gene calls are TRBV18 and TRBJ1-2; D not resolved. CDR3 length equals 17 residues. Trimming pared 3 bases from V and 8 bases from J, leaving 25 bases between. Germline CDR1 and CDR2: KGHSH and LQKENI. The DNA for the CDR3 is TGTGCCAGCTCACCCCTTCCTCCCTCCCCACAGAATCTGGGCTACACCTTC. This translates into CASSPLPPSPQNLGYTF.

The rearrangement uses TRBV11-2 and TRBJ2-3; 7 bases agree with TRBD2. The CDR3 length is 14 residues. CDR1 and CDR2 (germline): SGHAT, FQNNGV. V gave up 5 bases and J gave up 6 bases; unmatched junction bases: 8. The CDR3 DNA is TGTGCCAGCAGCCCAAGACTAGCAGGGGATACGCAGTATTTT. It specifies CASSPRLAGDTQYF.

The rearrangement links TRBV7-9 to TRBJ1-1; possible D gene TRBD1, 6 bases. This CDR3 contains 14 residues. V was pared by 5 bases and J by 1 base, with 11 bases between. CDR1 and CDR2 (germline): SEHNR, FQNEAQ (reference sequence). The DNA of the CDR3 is TGTGCCAGCAGCGTGGACAGCTGGAACACTGAAGCTTTCTTT. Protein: CASSVDSWNTEAFF. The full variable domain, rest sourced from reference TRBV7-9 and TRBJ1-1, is DTGVSQNPRHKITKRGQNVTFRCDPISEHNRLYWYRQTLGQGPEFLTYFQNEAQLEKSRLLSDRFSAERPKGSFSTLEIQRTEQGDSAMYLCASSVDSWNTEAFFGQGTRLTVV.

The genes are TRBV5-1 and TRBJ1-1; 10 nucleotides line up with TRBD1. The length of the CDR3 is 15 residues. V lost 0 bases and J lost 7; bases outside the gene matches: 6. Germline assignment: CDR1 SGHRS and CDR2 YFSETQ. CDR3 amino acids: CASSLGGTGAYEAFF. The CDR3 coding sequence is TGCGCCAGCAGCTTGGGCGGGACAGGGGCGTATGAAGCTTTCTTT.

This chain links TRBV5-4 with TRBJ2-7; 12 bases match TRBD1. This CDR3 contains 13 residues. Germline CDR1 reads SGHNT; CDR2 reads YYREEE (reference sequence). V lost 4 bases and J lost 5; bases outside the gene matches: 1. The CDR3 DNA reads TGTGCCAGCAGCCGGGACAGGGGGCACGAGCAGTACGTC. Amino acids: CASSRDRGHEQYV.

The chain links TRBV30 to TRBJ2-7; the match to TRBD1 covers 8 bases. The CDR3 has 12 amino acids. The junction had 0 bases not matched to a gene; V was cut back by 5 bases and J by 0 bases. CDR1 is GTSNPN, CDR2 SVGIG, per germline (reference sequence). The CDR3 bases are TGTGCCTGGGACAGGGGCTCCTACGAGCAGTACTTC. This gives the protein CAWDRGSYEQYF.

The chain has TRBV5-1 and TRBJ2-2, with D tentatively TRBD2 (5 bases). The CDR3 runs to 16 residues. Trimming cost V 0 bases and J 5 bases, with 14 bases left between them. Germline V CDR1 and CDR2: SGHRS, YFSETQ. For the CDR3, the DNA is TGCGCCAGCAGCTTGGCCCAGTCTAGGGAGACCGGGGAGCTGTTTTTT. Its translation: CASSLAQSRETGELFF.

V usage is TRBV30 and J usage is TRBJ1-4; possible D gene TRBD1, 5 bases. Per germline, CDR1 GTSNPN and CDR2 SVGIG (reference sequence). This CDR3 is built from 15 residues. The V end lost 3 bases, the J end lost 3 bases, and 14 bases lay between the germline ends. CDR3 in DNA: TGTGCCTGGAGCCCAGGGCCTCTTTCTAATGAAAAACTGTTTTTT. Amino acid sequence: CAWSPGPLSNEKLFF.

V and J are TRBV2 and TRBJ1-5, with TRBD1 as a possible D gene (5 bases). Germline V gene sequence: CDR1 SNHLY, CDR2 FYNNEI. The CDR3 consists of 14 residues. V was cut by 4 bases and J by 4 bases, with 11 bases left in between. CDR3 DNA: TGTGCCAGCAGTGGGGACCGGGAGAATCAGCCCCAGCATTTT. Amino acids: CASSGDRENQPQHF.

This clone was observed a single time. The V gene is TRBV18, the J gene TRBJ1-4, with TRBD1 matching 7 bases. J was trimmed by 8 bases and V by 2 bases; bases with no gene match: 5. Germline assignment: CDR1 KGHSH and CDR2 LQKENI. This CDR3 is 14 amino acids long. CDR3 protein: CASSPGQAGEKLFF. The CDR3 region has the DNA TGTGCCAGCTCACCAGGACAGGCGGGGGAAAAACTGTTTTTT.

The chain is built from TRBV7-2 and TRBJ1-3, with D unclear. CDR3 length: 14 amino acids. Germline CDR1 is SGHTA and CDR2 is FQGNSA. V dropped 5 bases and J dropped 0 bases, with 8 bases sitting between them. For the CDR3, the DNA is TGTGCCAGCAGCCCTTGGAGCTCTGGAAACACCATATATTTT. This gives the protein CASSPWSSGNTIYF.

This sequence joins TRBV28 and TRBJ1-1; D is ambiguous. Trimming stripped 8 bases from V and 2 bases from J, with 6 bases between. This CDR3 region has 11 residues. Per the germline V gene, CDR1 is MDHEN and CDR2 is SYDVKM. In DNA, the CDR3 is TGTGCCAGCTGGCAAAACACTGAAGCTTTCTTT. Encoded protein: CASWQNTEAFF.

CDR3 sequence: CASTGSGDTQYF. The CDR3, as DNA: TGTGCCAGCACCGGATCAGGGGATACGCAGTATTTT. J is TRBJ2-3 and V is TRBV2; D perhaps matches TRBD1 (5 bases). Per the germline V gene, CDR1 is SNHLY and CDR2 is FYNNEI. The CDR3 runs 12 residues. The V end was cut by 7 bases, the J end by 6 bases, with 11 bases between.

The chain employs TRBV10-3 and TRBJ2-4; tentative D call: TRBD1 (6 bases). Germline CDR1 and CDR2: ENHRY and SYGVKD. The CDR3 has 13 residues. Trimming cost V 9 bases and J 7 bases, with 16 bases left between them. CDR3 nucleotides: TGTGCCATTGCTGATGGGGGCGTTAACATTCAGTACTTC. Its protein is CAIADGGVNIQYF.

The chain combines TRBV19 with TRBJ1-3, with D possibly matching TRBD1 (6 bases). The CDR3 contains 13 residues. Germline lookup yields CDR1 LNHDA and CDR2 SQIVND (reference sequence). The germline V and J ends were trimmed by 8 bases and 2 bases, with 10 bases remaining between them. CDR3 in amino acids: CASETGAGNTIYF. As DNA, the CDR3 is TGTGCCAGTGAGACAGGCGCTGGAAACACCATATATTTT. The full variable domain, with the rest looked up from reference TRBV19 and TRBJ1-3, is DGGITQSPKYLFRKEGQNVTLSCEQNLNHDAMYWYRQDPGQGLRLIYYSQIVNDFQKGDIAEGYSVSREKKESFPLTVTSAQKNPTAFYLCASETGAGNTIYFGEGSWLTVV.